The T cell receptor beta chain under discussion was sequenced for a study of human T cells and chemical hapten exposure. At the level of the study: Doses of diphenylcyclopropenone went to the patients' scalps weekly throughout the approximately 25-week study.

This CDR3 spans 14 amino acids. The V gene lost 1 base and the J gene lost 8 bases, with 14 bases spanning the gap. In germline, CDR1 is MNHNS, CDR2 SASEGT. Regarding time point: patch test 1, 2 weeks after DPC sensitization. Indicated treatment: therapeutic diphenylcyclopropenone sensitization with weekly scalp DPC. The authors' total RNA extraction used unfractionated whole blood. Study-level points and caveats: As patch test score rose, PT1 expanded TCR counts tended to rise as well.

As handled by the study authors: TCRs per sample had a median of around 100,000 and ranged from roughly 23,224 to 700,000. Using its own MiXCR run on the RACE reads, TCRdb lists one record per CDR3 protein. The V and J calls were not made by the authors but by TCRdb's processing. The table has 75,000 to 90,000 distinct CDR3 sequences, 7.5% to 9.5% seen once. This clonotype was seen a few times. Its antigen is unidentified. The source is a woman aged 30 to 39 with alopecia areata. Some clones in this sample may be carry-over from other donors' samples. The sample consisted of whole blood, taken in connection with sensitization to the hapten diphenylcyclopropenone (DPC). J is TRBJ1-1 and V is TRBV6-1; D is possibly TRBD1 (6 bases). The CDR3 reads CASSEGQGFTEAFF. Written as DNA, the CDR3 is TGTGCCAGCAGTGAAGGGCAGGGGTTTACCGAAGCTTTCTTT.